This is a list of T cell receptor beta chains from one sample in a study of shared clonotypes between healthy human individuals. The repertoire was sequenced with immunoSEQ multiplex PCR; TCRdb's copy has only in-frame clones and lacks some. The repertoire consists of about 2,500,000 clones, with about 92% occurring once and the leading ten covering over 0.12%. Sequencing input: naive CD4+ T cells sorted from blood. The receptors stem from a man younger than 35 in good health. Both conserved end residues are part of each CDR3. D genes are given only for firm matches. For some rows the clone size is stated as once, few or many, or as a class when expanded; others skip it.

J: TRBJ1-2; size: few; D: TRBD1; V: TRBV28; DNA: TGTGCCAGCAGTTGGACAGGGGGCGTTGGCTACACCTTC; CDR3: CASSWTGGVGYTF
J: TRBJ2-7; size: -; D: -; V: TRBV4-3; DNA: TGCGCCAGCAGCCAAGTCTATCTATCCGGGGACGAGCAGTACTTC; CDR3: CASSQVYLSGDEQYF
J: TRBJ1-1; size: -; D: -; V: TRBV18; DNA: TGTGCCAGCTCACGGACTTCGGGCTTACTAACCCAGGAAGCTTTCTTT; CDR3: CASSRTSGLLTQEAFF
J: TRBJ1-4; size: -; D: -; V: TRBV5-1; DNA: TGCGCCAGCAGCTTGGAAGCGGGAAATTTTAATGAAAAACTGTTTTTT; CDR3: CASSLEAGNFNEKLFF
J: TRBJ1-6; size: -; D: TRBD1; V: TRBV16; DNA: TGTGCCAGCAGCCAATCAAACAGGGGGTCACGTTCACCCCTCCACTTT; CDR3: CASSQSNRGSRSPLHF
J: TRBJ1-2; size: -; D: -; V: TRBV5-6; DNA: TGTGCCAGCAGCTTGGGGGAGACCTATGGCTACACCTTC; CDR3: CASSLGETYGYTF
J: TRBJ2-1; size: -; D: TRBD1; V: TRBV5-4; DNA: TGTGCCAGCAGCCGGGACAGGGGGGACAATGAGCAGTTCTTC; CDR3: CASSRDRGDNEQFF
J: TRBJ1-6; size: -; D: -; V: TRBV7-2; DNA: TGTGCCAGCAGCTTAGTGACAGGTGTTAATTCACCCCTCCACTTT; CDR3: CASSLVTGVNSPLHF
J: TRBJ2-1; size: -; D: -; V: TRBV28; DNA: TGTGCCAGCACCCGCCCACTCGGGACTGAATACAATGAGCAGTTCTTC; CDR3: CASTRPLGTEYNEQFF
J: TRBJ1-2; size: -; D: TRBD1; V: TRBV5-8; DNA: TGTGCCAGCAGCTTGGGGCCCACAGGGGGAAACTATGGCTACACCTTC; CDR3: CASSLGPTGGNYGYTF
J: TRBJ1-1; size: few; D: -; V: TRBV7-3; DNA: TGTGCCAGCAGCCCGACCATGGACACTGAAGCTTTCTTT; CDR3: CASSPTMDTEAFF
J: TRBJ2-5; size: -; D: -; V: TRBV7-9; DNA: TGTGCCAGCAGCCCCGGAGGGAAGGTGGAGACCCAGTACTTC; CDR3: CASSPGGKVETQYF
J: TRBJ1-2; size: -; D: -; V: TRBV7-9; DNA: TGTGCCAGCAGCCGGGACGACTATGGCTACACCTTC; CDR3: CASSRDDYGYTF
J: TRBJ2-6; size: -; D: -; V: TRBV4-3; DNA: TGCGCCAGCAGCCAAGGGTCGGACTCTGGGGCCAACGTCCTGACTTTC; CDR3: CASSQGSDSGANVLTF
J: TRBJ2-3; size: once; D: TRBD1; V: TRBV11-2; DNA: TGTGCCAGCAGCTTTCCCCCCGGGACAGGGGGTAATTCGGGTACGCAGTATTTT; CDR3: CASSFPPGTGGNSGTQYF
J: TRBJ2-5; size: once; D: -; V: TRBV10-3; DNA: TGTGCCATCAGTGCCGGGGGCGAGACCCAGTACTTC; CDR3: CAISAGGETQYF
J: TRBJ2-7; size: -; D: TRBD1; V: TRBV19; DNA: TGTGCCAGTAGTATCCGGGACAGGGTTCACGAGCAGTACTTC; CDR3: CASSIRDRVHEQYF
J: TRBJ1-1; size: -; D: TRBD1; V: TRBV5-4; DNA: TGTGCCAGCAGCTCACCGGGACAGGGGGTTATCGCTGAAGCTTTCTTT; CDR3: CASSSPGQGVIAEAFF
J: TRBJ2-1; size: -; D: TRBD1; V: TRBV7-9; DNA: TGTGCCAGCCCTAAGGGCGCGGGACAGGGGCCCTACAATGAGCAGTTCTTC; CDR3: CASPKGAGQGPYNEQFF
J: TRBJ2-7; size: -; D: -; V: TRBV5-1; DNA: TGCGCCAGCAGCCCGGCGGCAGTTCAGTCCCCTCTGGAGCAGTACTTC; CDR3: CASSPAAVQSPLEQYF
J: TRBJ2-5; size: -; D: -; V: TRBV7-2; DNA: TGTGCCAGCAGCTTAGTCGCCAGTCCCCCCCAAGAGACCCAGTACTTC; CDR3: CASSLVASPPQETQYF
J: TRBJ2-7; size: once; D: -; V: TRBV19; DNA: TGTGCCACCCACGATACTACGAGGCAGTACTTC; CDR3: CATHDTTRQYF
J: TRBJ2-2; size: -; D: TRBD1; V: TRBV30; DNA: TGTGCCTGGAGTGTACAGGGGGCGCCCGGGGAGCTGTTTTTT; CDR3: CAWSVQGAPGELFF
J: TRBJ2-5; size: -; D: -; V: TRBV5-1; DNA: TGCGCCAGCAGCCCGCAGGGGGGCAGGGGAGAGACCCAGTACTTC; CDR3: CASSPQGGRGETQYF
J: TRBJ1-4; size: -; D: TRBD1; V: TRBV2; DNA: TGTGCCAGCAGGGGGGGGACAGGAACAAATGAAAAACTGTTTTTT; CDR3: CASRGGTGTNEKLFF
J: TRBJ1-1; size: -; D: -; V: TRBV7-2; DNA: TGTGCCAGCAGCTTAGCCCTCGATACAACGAACACTGAAGCTTTCTTT; CDR3: CASSLALDTTNTEAFF
J: TRBJ2-7; size: -; D: -; V: TRBV5-4; DNA: TGTGCCAGCAGCTTGCGGGAAACCGGGACTTATATCTACGAGCAGTACTTC; CDR3: CASSLRETGTYIYEQYF
J: TRBJ1-1; size: -; D: -; V: TRBV5-1; DNA: TGCGCCAGCAGTTTCAGGGCAAACACTGAAGCTTTCTTT; CDR3: CASSFRANTEAFF
J: TRBJ2-1; size: -; D: -; V: TRBV4-1; DNA: TGCGCCAGCAGCCAAGATATAGGGAGCGGAATAGGGCAGTTCTTC; CDR3: CASSQDIGSGIGQFF
J: TRBJ2-2; size: -; D: TRBD2; V: TRBV27; DNA: TGTGCCAGCAGTTTACCACTAGCGGGGGGGCTGATCGGGGAGCTGTTTTTT; CDR3: CASSLPLAGGLIGELFF
J: TRBJ1-3; size: -; D: TRBD1; V: TRBV7-2; DNA: TGTGCCAGCAGCCCGCAGGGGGCTCTCAGTGGAAACACCATATATTTT; CDR3: CASSPQGALSGNTIYF
J: TRBJ1-6; size: -; D: -; V: TRBV4-1; DNA: TGCGCCAGCAGCCTTGGGAATAATTCACCCCTCCACTTT; CDR3: CASSLGNNSPLHF
J: TRBJ1-2; size: -; D: -; V: TRBV10-3; DNA: TGTGCCATCAGCGGGGGTATTCAACAGGGAAACTATGGCTACACCTTC; CDR3: CAISGGIQQGNYGYTF
J: TRBJ2-5; size: once; D: TRBD2; V: TRBV30; DNA: TGTGCCTATCGGACTCGGACTAGCGGGGAGGTCGAGACCCAGTACTTC; CDR3: CAYRTRTSGEVETQYF
J: TRBJ2-2; size: -; D: -; V: TRBV7-2; DNA: TGTGCCAGCAGTCCGGTGCAGAACACCGGGGAGCTGTTTTTT; CDR3: CASSPVQNTGELFF
J: TRBJ2-7; size: -; D: TRBD1; V: TRBV19; DNA: TGTGCCTCCTCTGAGGAGAGGGACAGGACCTACGAGCAGTACTTC; CDR3: CASSEERDRTYEQYF
J: TRBJ1-3; size: -; D: -; V: TRBV6-5; DNA: TGTGCCAGCAGGGACGGACGGGTCTCTGGAAACACCATATATTTT; CDR3: CASRDGRVSGNTIYF
J: TRBJ2-5; size: -; D: -; V: TRBV5-1; DNA: TGCGCCAGCAGCCCTTCCGGGGGGCCCGAGACCCAGTACTTC; CDR3: CASSPSGGPETQYF
J: TRBJ1-1; size: -; D: TRBD1; V: TRBV2; DNA: TGTGCCAGCAACCGGGACAGGGATAACATGAACACTGAAGCTTTCTTT; CDR3: CASNRDRDNMNTEAFF
J: TRBJ2-2; size: -; D: TRBD2; V: TRBV27; DNA: TGTGCCAGCAGTTTCAGCGGGAGATTCACCGGGGAGCTGTTTTTT; CDR3: CASSFSGRFTGELFF
J: TRBJ2-1; size: -; D: TRBD2; V: TRBV6-5; DNA: TGTGCCAGCAGTTCTAGCGGGAGATTATCCTACAATGAGCAGTTCTTC; CDR3: CASSSSGRLSYNEQFF
J: TRBJ2-2; size: -; D: TRBD1; V: TRBV5-8; DNA: TGTGCCAGCAGCTTGGGACAGGGGTTCACCGGGGAGCTGTTTTTT; CDR3: CASSLGQGFTGELFF
J: TRBJ2-7; size: -; D: -; V: TRBV11-2; DNA: TGTGCCAGCAGCTTAGTAGGGCGTCGGACTACAACCCCCTACGAGCAGTACTTC; CDR3: CASSLVGRRTTTPYEQYF
J: TRBJ1-4; size: -; D: TRBD1; V: TRBV7-9; DNA: TGTGCCAGCAGCTTAGAGGGGGCTGGTGAAAAACTGTTTTTT; CDR3: CASSLEGAGEKLFF
J: TRBJ2-7; size: once; D: TRBD1; V: TRBV5-1; DNA: TGCGCCAGCAGCCTAGGGACAGGTGTCTCCTACGAGCAGTACTTC; CDR3: CASSLGTGVSYEQYF
J: TRBJ2-7; size: -; D: -; V: TRBV23-1; DNA: TGCGCCAGCAGAACAGGGAATACCTACGAGCAGTACTTC; CDR3: CASRTGNTYEQYF
J: TRBJ1-4; size: -; D: -; V: TRBV10-3; DNA: TGTGCCATCAGTGACCTCGCAACTAATGAAAAACTGTTTTTT; CDR3: CAISDLATNEKLFF
J: TRBJ2-1; size: -; D: -; V: TRBV6-5; DNA: TGTGCCAGCAGCTTTGACACCAATGAGCAGTTCTTC; CDR3: CASSFDTNEQFF
J: TRBJ1-1; size: once; D: -; V: TRBV18; DNA: TGTGCCAGCTCACCACGGGAAATGAACACTGAAGCTTTCTTT; CDR3: CASSPREMNTEAFF
J: TRBJ2-7; size: -; D: TRBD2; V: TRBV27; DNA: TGTGCCAGCAGTTCGATCCCCGCGGGGGGGCCCCTCGAGCAGTACTTC; CDR3: CASSSIPAGGPLEQYF
J: TRBJ2-6; size: -; D: -; V: TRBV28; DNA: TGTGCCAGCAGAGCACAGGGTACCGGGGCCAACGTCCTGACTTTC; CDR3: CASRAQGTGANVLTF
J: TRBJ2-7; size: -; D: -; V: TRBV7-2; DNA: TGTGCCAGCAGCTACAGATTTACCTACGAGCAGTACTTC; CDR3: CASSYRFTYEQYF
J: TRBJ1-4; size: -; D: -; V: TRBV15; DNA: TGTGCCACCAGCAGAGATGGAAGGGCAGCCTATAATGAAAAACTGTTTTTT; CDR3: CATSRDGRAAYNEKLFF
J: TRBJ2-6; size: -; D: -; V: TRBV5-1; DNA: TGCGCCAGCAGCTTGTCCCCCCTCGAGAGGGCCAACGTCCTGACTTTC; CDR3: CASSLSPLERANVLTF
J: TRBJ2-5; size: -; D: -; V: TRBV13; DNA: TGTGCCAGCAGCTACCAGGACGGGACCGATCAAGAGACCCAGTACTTC; CDR3: CASSYQDGTDQETQYF
J: TRBJ1-2; size: -; D: -; V: TRBV11-2; DNA: TGTGCCAGCAGCTTAGATGCGGGGAGTGGCTACACCTTC; CDR3: CASSLDAGSGYTF
J: TRBJ2-7; size: -; D: TRBD1; V: TRBV6-5; DNA: TGTGCCAGCACCCCTGCAGGGGGCAACTACGAGCAGTACTTC; CDR3: CASTPAGGNYEQYF
J: TRBJ2-7; size: -; D: TRBD2; V: TRBV30; DNA: TGTGCCTGGAGTGGGACGGGAGGGCCGAGCGAGCAGTACTTC; CDR3: CAWSGTGGPSEQYF
J: TRBJ1-3; size: -; D: -; V: TRBV6-1; DNA: TGTGCCACCGGGGGACTACAACATCAGGGAAACACCATATATTTT; CDR3: CATGGLQHQGNTIYF